The TCR beta chain described here comes from a study of CXCR3-negative and CXCR3-positive naive CD8 T cells. The study's findings and limits: For the naive subsets, surface CD5 was similar, and TCR strength was inferred from TRB CDR3 properties. Naive CXCR3-positive and CXCR3-negative cells shared similar TRBV-TRBJ usage, unlike memory cells. Similarly elevated diversity marked both naive subsets, with memory CD8+ cells showing far lower diversity.

This CDR3 has 14 amino acids. Germline V CDR1 and CDR2: SQVTM, ANQGSEA. The libraries of TRB cDNA were prepared using 5' RACE with UMI labels. TCRdb reprocessed the 5' RACE reads; each CDR3 protein has one entry and no DNA is given. The specimen's table records over 35,000 distinct CDR3 sequences. Concerning this clonotype itself: The antigen remains unidentified.

The chain joins TRBV29-1 to TRBJ2-7; TCRdb indicates TRBD1, and absent DNA this call remains unverified. The TCR sequence derives from a human donor in good health. Some clones in this sample may be carry-over from other donors' samples. The sequenced material came from memory CD8+ T cells from blood. The CDR3 sequence is CSVEDNRANYEQYF.